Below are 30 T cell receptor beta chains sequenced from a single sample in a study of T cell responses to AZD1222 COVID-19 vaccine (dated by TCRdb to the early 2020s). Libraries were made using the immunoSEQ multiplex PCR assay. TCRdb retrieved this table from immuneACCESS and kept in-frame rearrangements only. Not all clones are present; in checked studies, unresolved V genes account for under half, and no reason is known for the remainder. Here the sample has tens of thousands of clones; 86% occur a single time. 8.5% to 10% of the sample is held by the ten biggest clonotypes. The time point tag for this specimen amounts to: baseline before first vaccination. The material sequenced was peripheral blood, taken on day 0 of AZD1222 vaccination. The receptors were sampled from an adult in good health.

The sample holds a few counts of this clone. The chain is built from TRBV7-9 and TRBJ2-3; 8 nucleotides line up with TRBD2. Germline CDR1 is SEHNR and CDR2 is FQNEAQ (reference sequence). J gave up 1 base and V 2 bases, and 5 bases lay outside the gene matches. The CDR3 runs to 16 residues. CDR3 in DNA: TGTGCCAGCAGCTTATCGCAGCGGGGGCGCACAGATACGCAGTATTTT. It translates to CASSLSQRGRTDTQYF.

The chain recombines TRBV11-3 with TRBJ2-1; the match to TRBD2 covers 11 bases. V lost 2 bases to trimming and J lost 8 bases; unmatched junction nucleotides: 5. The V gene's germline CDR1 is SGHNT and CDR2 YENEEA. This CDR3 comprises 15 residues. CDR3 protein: CASSLKSSGRHEQFF. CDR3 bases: TGTGCCAGCAGCTTAAAATCTAGCGGGAGGCATGAGCAGTTCTTC.

The CDR3 sequence: CASSWGGRIVYEQYF. The CDR3 bases are TGTGCCAGCAGCTGGGGCGGGAGAATTGTCTACGAGCAGTACTTC. The chain combines TRBV6-2 or TRBV6-3 with TRBJ2-7; 7 bases fit TRBD2. Trimming removed 6 bases from V and 3 bases from J; junction bases left unmatched: 11. Germline loops: CDR1 MNHEY, CDR2 SVGEGT. The CDR3 is 15 residues long.

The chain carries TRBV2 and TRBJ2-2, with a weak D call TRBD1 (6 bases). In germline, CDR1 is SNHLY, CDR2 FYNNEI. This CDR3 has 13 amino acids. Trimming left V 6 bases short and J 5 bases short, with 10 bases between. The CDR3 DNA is TGTGCCAGCAGCGCAGGGGAAACCGGGGAGCTGTTTTTT. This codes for CASSAGETGELFF.

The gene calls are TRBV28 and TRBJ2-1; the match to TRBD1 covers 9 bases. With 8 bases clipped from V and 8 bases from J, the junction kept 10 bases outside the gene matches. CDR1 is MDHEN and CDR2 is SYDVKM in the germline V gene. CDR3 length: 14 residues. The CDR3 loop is CASSGTGNWDEQFF. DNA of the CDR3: TGTGCCAGCTCCGGGACAGGGAATTGGGATGAGCAGTTCTTC.

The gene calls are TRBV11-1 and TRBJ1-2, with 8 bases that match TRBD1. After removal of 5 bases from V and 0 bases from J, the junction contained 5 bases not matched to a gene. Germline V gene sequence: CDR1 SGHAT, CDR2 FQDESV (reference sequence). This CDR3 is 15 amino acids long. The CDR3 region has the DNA TGTGCCAGCAGCCCCGGACAGGGCGCTAACTATGGCTACACCTTC. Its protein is CASSPGQGANYGYTF.

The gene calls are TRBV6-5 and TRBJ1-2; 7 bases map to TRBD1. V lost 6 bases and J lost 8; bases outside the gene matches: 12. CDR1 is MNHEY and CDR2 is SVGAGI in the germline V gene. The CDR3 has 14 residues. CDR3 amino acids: CASRVDRDRRGYTF. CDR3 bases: TGTGCCAGCAGAGTTGACAGGGATCGGCGGGGCTACACCTTC.

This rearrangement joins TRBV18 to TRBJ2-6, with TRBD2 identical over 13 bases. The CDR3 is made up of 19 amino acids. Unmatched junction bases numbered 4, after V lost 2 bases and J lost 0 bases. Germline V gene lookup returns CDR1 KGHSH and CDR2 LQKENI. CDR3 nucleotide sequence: TGTGCCAGCTCACCAAGACTAGCGGGAGGCCTCTCTGGGGCCAACGTCCTGACTTTC. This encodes CASSPRLAGGLSGANVLTF.

The CDR3 region has the DNA TGTGCCAGCAGCTGGGTCCGGACAGGGGGCAATGAGCAGTTCTTC. It codes for CASSWVRTGGNEQFF. The chain combines TRBV7-9 with TRBJ2-1; 10 nucleotides agree with TRBD1. This CDR3 contains 15 residues. Germline assignment: CDR1 SEHNR and CDR2 FQNEAQ (reference sequence). Trimming removed 4 bases from V and 6 bases from J; junction bases left unmatched: 6.

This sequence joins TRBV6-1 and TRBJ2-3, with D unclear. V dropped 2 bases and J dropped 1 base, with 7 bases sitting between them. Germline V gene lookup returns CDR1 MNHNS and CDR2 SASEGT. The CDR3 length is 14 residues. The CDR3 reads CASSERSRTDTQYF. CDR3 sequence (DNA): TGTGCCAGCAGTGAACGTTCTCGCACAGATACGCAGTATTTT.

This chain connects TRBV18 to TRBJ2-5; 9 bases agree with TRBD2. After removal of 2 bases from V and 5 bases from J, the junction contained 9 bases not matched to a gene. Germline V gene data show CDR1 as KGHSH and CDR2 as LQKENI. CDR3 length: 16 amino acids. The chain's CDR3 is CASSPSASGIGETQYF. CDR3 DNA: TGTGCCAGCTCACCATCGGCTAGCGGGATCGGGGAGACCCAGTACTTC.

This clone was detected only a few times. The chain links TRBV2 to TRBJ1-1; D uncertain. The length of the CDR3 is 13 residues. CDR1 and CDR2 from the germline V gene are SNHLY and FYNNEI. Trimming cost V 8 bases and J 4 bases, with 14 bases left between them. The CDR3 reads CASYGERGTEAFF. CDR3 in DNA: TGTGCCAGCTACGGAGAGCGTGGCACTGAAGCTTTCTTT. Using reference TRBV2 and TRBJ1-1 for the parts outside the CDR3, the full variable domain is EPEVTQTPSHQVTQMGQEVILRCVPISNHLYFYWYRQILGQKVEFLVSFYNNEISEKSEIFDDQFSVERPDGSNFTLKIRSTKLEDSAMYFCASYGERGTEAFFGQGTRLTVV.

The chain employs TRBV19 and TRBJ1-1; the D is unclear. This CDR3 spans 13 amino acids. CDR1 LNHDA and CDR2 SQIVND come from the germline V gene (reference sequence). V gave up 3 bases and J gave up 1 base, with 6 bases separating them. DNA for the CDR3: TGTGCCAGTAGTATGGGGAGGAACACTGAAGCTTTCTTT. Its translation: CASSMGRNTEAFF.

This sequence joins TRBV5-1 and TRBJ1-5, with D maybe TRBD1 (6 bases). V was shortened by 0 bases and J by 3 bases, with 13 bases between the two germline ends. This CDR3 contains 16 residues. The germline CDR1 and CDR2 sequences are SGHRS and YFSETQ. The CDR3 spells CASSLGGPRNNQPQHF. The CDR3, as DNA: TGCGCCAGCAGCTTGGGGGGGCCACGGAACAATCAGCCCCAGCATTTT.

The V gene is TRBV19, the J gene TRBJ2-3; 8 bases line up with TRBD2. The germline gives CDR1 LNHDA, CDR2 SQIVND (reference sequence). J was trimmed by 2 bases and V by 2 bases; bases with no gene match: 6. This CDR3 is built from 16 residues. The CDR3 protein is CASSIRSGGPTDTQYF. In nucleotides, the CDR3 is TGTGCCAGTAGTATACGGAGCGGGGGCCCCACAGATACGCAGTATTTT.

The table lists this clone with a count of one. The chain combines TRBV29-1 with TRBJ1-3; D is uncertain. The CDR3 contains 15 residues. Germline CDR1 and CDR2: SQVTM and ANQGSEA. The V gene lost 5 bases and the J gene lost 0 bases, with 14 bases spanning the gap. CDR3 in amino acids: CSVPGPDLSGNTIYF. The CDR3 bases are TGCAGCGTTCCCGGACCTGACCTCTCTGGAAACACCATATATTTT.

CDR3 amino acids: CAWSVSQPNYGYTF. In DNA form, the CDR3 reads TGTGCCTGGAGTGTATCTCAGCCTAACTATGGCTACACCTTC. The chain recombines TRBV30 with TRBJ1-2; D uncertain. The ends were cut back, 0 bases at V and 0 bases at J, with 8 bases in the middle. CDR3 length equals 14 residues. From germline, CDR1 is GTSNPN and CDR2 SVGIG (reference sequence).

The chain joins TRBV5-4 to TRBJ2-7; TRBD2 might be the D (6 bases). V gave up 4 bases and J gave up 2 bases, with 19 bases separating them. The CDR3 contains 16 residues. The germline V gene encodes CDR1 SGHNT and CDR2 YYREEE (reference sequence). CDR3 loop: CASSTPGRRDPYEQYF. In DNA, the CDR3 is TGTGCCAGCAGCACCCCGGGACGGCGGGACCCCTACGAGCAGTACTTC.

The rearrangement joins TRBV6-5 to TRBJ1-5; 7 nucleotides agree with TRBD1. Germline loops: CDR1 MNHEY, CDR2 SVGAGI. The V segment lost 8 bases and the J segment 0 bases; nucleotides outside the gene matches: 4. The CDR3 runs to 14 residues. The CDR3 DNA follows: TGTGCCAGCGGGACAGATGTTAGCAATCAGCCCCAGCATTTT. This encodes CASGTDVSNQPQHF.

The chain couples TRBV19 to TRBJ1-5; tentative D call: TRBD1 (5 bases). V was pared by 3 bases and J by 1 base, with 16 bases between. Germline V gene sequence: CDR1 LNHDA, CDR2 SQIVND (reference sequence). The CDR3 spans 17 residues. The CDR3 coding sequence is TGTGCCAGTAGTATGGAATGGGACTTAGCGAGCAATCAGCCCCAGCATTTT. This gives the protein CASSMEWDLASNQPQHF.

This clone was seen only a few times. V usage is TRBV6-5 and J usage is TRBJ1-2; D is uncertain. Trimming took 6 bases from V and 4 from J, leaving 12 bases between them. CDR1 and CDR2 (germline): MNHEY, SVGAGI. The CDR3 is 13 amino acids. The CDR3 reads CASRITELYGYTF. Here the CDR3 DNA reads TGTGCCAGCAGGATAACAGAGCTCTATGGCTACACCTTC.

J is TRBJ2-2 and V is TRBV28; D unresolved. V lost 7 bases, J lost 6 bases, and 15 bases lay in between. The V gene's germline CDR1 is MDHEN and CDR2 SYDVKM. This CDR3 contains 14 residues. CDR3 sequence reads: CASTLPGPAGELFF. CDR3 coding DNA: TGTGCCAGCACCCTTCCGGGTCCCGCCGGGGAGCTGTTTTTT.

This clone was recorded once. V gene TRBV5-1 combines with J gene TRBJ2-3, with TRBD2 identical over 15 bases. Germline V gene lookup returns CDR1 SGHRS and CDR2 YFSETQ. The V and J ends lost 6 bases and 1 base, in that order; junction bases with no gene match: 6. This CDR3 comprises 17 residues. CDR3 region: CASTRTSGGAGTDTQYF. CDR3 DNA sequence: TGCGCCAGCACCCGGACTAGCGGGGGGGCCGGCACAGATACGCAGTATTTT.

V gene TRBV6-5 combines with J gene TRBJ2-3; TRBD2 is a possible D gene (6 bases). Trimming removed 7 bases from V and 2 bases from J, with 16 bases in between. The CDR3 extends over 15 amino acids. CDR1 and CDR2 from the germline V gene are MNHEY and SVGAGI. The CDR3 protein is CASTGGERATDTQYF. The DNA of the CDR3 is TGTGCCAGCACTGGAGGGGAGCGGGCCACAGATACGCAGTATTTT.

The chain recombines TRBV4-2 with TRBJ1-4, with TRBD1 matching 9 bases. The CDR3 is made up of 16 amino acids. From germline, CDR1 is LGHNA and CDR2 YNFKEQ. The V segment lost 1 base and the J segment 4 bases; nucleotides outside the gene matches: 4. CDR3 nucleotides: TGTGCCAGCAGCCAAGGACAGGGGGTGGATAATGAAAAACTGTTTTTT. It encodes CASSQGQGVDNEKLFF.

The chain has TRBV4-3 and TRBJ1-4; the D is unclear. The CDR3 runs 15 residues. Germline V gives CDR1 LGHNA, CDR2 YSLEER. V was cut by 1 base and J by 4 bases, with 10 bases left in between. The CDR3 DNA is TGCGCCAGCAGCCAAGTAAACGGGTTTAATGAAAAACTGTTTTTT. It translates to CASSQVNGFNEKLFF.

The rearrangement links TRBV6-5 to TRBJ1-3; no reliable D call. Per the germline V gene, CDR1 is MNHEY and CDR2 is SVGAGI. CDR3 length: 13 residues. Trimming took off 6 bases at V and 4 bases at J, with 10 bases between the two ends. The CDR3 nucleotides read TGTGCCAGCAGCCTTCTGACAGGAAACACCATATATTTT. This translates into CASSLLTGNTIYF.

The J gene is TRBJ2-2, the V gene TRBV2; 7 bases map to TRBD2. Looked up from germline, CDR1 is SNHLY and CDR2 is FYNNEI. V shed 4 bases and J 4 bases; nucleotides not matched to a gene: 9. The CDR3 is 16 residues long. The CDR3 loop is CASSVLTSDFTGELFF. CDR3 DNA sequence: TGTGCCAGCAGTGTATTAACTAGCGATTTCACCGGGGAGCTGTTTTTT.

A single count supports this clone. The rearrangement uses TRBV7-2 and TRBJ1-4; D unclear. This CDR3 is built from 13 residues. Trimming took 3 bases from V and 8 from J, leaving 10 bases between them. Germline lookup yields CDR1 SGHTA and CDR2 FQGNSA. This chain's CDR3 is CASSLNAGEKLFF. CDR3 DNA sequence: TGTGCCAGCAGCTTGAACGCGGGGGAAAAACTGTTTTTT.

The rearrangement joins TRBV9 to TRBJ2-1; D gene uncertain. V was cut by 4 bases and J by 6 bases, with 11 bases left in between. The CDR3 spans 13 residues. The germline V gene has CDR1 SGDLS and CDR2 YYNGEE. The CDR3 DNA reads TGTGCCAGCAGCTCCCCAGGTGGCAATGAGCAGTTCTTC. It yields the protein CASSSPGGNEQFF. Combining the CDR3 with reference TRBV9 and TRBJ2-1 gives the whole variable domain DSGVTQTPKHLITATGQRVTLRCSPRSGDLSVYWYQQSLDQGLQFLIQYYNGEERAKGNILERFSAQQFPDLHSELNLSSLELGDSALYFCASSSPGGNEQFFGPGTRLTVL.